This TCR beta chain was retrieved from a study of response to subunit inactivated influenza vaccine. Whole-study results and caveats: The authors suggested that every seasonal influenza vaccination recruits few new T cells.

Germline CDR1 is KGHDR and CDR2 is SFDVKD. With V trimmed by 7 bases and J by 5 bases, 7 bases remained unmatched. The CDR3 contains 15 residues. A single record per CDR3 protein comes from TCRdb applying MiXCR to the RT-PCR reads. The repertoire holds around 750,000 distinct CDR3 sequences, around 20% seen once, with 10% in the top ten. This clonotype was counted ten times or more. The antigen remains unidentified. The rearrangement uses TRBV24-1 and TRBJ2-2; TRBD2 matches 9 bases. The receptor's source is a middle-aged man who received an inactivated influenza vaccine. The starting material was PBMCs from blood, obtained about 5 days after vaccination. Written as DNA, the CDR3 is TGTGCCACCAGCTATAGCGGGAGTCGGACCGGGGAGCTGTTTTTT. Translated, it gives CATSYSGSRTGELFF.